This T cell receptor (beta chain) emerged from a study of blood T cell repertoires in COVID-19. The V and J ends lost 7 bases and 1 base, in that order; junction bases with no gene match: 7. This CDR3 is built from 14 residues. Germline CDR1 and CDR2: SGHRS and YFSETQ. Sequencing used immunoSEQ multiplex PCR; TCRdb keeps in-frame clones, though not all of them. Of hundreds of thousands of clones listed, about nine tenths were seen once; the top ten hold about 4%. What was sequenced was PBMCs or T cells enriched from blood (not recorded which). The genes are TRBV5-1 and TRBJ1-1, with 7 bases identical to TRBD1. The TCR originated in a man aged 30 to 39 who had recovered from COVID-19. The CDR3 is CASQAQGGNTEAFF. The CDR3 DNA reads as TGCGCCAGCCAAGCCCAGGGGGGGAACACTGAAGCTTTCTTT.